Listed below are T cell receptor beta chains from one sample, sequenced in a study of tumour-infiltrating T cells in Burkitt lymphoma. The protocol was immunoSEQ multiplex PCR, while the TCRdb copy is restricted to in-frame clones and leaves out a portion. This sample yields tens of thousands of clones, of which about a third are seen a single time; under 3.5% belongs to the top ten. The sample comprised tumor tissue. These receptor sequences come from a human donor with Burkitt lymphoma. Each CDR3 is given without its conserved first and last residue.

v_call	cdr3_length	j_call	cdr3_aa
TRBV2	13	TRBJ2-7	ASSAGDRRNYEQY
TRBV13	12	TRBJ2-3	ASSLLGPGDTQY
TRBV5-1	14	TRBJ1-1	ASRPSTGPRVTEAF
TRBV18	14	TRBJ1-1	ASSPPGRVSDTEAF
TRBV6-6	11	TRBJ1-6	ASSYSGDSPLH
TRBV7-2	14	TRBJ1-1	ASSPLPGTLNTEAF
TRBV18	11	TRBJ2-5	ASSPRPPETQY
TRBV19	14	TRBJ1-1	ASSIGGGGARTEAF
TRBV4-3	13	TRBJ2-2	ASSQGQGPTGELF
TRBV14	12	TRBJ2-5	ASSQDVQGTTQY
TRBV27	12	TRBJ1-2	ASSLAGGGYGYT
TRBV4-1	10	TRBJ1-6	ASSQVGSPLH
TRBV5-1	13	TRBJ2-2	ASSFRTGSTGELF
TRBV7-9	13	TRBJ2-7	ASSLSGGARYEQY
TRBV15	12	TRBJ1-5	VTSHDGSNQPQH
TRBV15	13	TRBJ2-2	ATSRLHRGAGELF
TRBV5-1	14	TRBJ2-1	ASSLGHEVGSNEQF
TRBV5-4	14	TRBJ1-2	ASSPNPKDILEGYT
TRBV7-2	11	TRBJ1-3	ASSLVVRNTIY
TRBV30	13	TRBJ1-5	AWSVGTGVDQPQH
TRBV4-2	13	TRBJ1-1	ASSRTGGGNTEAF
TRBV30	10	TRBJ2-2	AWSVLSGELF
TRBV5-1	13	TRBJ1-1	ASKSAQGRWTEAF
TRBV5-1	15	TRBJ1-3	ASSLGSGTTSGNTIY
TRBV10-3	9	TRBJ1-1	ASSLNTEAF
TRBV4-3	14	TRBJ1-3	ASSQDPGGGSNTIY
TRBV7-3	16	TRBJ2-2	ASSARTSGGPDTGELF
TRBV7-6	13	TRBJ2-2	ASSSGTGVDGELF
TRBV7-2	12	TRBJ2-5	ASSPDSNQETQY
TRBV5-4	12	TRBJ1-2	ASSLARTGSGYT
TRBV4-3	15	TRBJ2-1	ASSQERTGTSYNEQF
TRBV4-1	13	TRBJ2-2	ASRGLRGRIGELF
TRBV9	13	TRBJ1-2	ASSELQGSIYGYT
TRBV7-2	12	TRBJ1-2	ASSLDRGPHGYT
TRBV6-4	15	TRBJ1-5	ASSDSRGALSNQPQH
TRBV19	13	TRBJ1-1	ASSIGRARGTEAF
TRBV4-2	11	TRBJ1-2	ASSQEAGPGYT
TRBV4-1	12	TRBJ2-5	ASGPGQNQETQY
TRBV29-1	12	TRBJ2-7	SVADRHGVYEQY
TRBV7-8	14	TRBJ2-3	ASSPQKGLRTDTQY
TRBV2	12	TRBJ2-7	ASSVAPLSYEQY
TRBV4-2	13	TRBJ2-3	ASSPDGTSADTQY
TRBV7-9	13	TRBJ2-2	ASSFRRDSTGELF
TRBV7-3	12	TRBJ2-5	ASSLKGSGETQY
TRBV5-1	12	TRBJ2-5	ASSFGGAVETQY